The T cell receptor beta chain under discussion was sequenced for a study of low-dose radiotherapy and immunotherapy resistance in tumors. Whole-study context: The regimen for patients comprised intravenous nivolumab 240 mg every two weeks plus intravenous ipilimumab 1 mg/kg every six weeks.

J was trimmed by 3 bases and V by 4 bases; bases with no gene match: 3. This CDR3 has 14 amino acids. The germline CDR1 and CDR2 sequences are SGHRS and YFSETQ. This clonotype has at least ten counts. Primers targeting TRAV and TRBV primed first-strand cDNA, covering alpha and beta chains. PCR amplification of the TCRs was performed with Phusion for 20 to 25 PCR cycles, and it relied on a constant-region primer together with a V-primer adapter. The mRNA which had been isolated was amplified by in vitro transcription. TCRdb re-called the reads with MiXCR, one entry per CDR3 protein. The table includes under 90,000 distinct CDR3 sequences, about a sixth detected once. The time point is: after trial treatment. The treatment denotes: LDRT plus nivolumab, ipilimumab, low-dose cyclophosphamide and aspirin (RACIN trial).

The clonotype originates from a male donor with prostate cancer. The source was PBMCs, collected after low-dose radiotherapy plus immunotherapy. J is TRBJ2-7 and V is TRBV5-1, with 11 positions matching TRBD2. CDR3 DNA: TGCGCCAGCAGCGGGGGACTAGCGGACTACGAGCAGTACTTC. This encodes CASSGGLADYEQYF. Supplemented by reference TRBV5-1 and TRBJ2-7, the full variable domain reads KAGVTQTPRYLIKTRGQQVTLSCSPISGHRSVSWYQQTPGQGLQFLFEYFSETQRNKGNFPGRFSGRQFSNSRSEMNVSTLELGDSALYLCASSGGLADYEQYFGPGTRLTVT.